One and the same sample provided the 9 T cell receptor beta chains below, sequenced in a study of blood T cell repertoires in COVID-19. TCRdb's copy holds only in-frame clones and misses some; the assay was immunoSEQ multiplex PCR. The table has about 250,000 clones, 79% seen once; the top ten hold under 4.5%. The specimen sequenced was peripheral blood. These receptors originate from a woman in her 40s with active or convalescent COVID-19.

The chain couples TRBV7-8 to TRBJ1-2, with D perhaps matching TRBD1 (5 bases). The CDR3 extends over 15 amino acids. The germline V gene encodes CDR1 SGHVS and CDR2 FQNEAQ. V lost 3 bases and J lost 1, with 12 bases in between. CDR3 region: CASSFGASLNYGYTF. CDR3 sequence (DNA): TGTGCCAGCAGCTTTGGGGCCAGTCTTAACTATGGCTACACCTTC.

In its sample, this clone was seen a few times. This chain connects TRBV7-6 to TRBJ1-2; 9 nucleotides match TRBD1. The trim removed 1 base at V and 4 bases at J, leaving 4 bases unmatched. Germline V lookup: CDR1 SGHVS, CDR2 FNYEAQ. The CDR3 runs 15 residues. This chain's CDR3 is CASSLGTGDTYGYTF. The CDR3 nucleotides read TGTGCCAGCAGCTTAGGGACAGGGGACACCTATGGCTACACCTTC. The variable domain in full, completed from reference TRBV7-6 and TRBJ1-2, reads GAGVSQSPRYKVTKRGQDVALRCDPISGHVSLYWYRQALGQGPEFLTYFNYEAQQDKSGLPNDRFSAERPEGSISTLTIQRTEQRDSAMYRCASSLGTGDTYGYTFGSGTRLTVV.

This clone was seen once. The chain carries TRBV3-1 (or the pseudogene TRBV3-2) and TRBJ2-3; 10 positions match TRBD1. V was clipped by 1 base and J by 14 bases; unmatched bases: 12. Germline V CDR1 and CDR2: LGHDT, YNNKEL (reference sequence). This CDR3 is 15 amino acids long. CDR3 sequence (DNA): TGTGCCAGCAGCCAAGCCAGACAGGGGGCTCCCCCAGTGTATTTT. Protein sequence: CASSQARQGAPPVYF.

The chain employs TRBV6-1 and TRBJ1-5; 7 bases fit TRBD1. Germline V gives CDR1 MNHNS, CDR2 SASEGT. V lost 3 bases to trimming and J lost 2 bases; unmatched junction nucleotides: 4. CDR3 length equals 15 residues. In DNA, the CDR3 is TGTGCCAGCAGTGAGGGACAGAGGGGCAATCAGCCCCAGCATTTT. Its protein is CASSEGQRGNQPQHF.

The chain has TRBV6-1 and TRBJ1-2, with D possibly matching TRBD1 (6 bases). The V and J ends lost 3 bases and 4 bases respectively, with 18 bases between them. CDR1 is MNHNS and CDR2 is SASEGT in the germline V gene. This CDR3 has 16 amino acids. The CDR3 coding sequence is TGTGCCAGCAGTGAGGCCACAGGGACGGCGGGCTATGGCTACACCTTC. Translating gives CASSEATGTAGYGYTF.

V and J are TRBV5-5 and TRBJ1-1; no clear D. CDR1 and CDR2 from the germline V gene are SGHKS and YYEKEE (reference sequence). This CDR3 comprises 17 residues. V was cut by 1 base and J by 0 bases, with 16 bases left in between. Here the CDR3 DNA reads TGTGCCAGCAGCTTGCGGAGGGTGCGGTCATTGAACACTGAAGCTTTCTTT. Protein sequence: CASSLRRVRSLNTEAFF.

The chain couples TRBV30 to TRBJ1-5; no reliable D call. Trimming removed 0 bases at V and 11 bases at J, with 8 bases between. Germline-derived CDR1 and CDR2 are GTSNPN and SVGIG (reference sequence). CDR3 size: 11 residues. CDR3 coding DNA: TGTGCCTGGAGTGTAGGAGAGTCCCAGCATTTT. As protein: CAWSVGESQHF.

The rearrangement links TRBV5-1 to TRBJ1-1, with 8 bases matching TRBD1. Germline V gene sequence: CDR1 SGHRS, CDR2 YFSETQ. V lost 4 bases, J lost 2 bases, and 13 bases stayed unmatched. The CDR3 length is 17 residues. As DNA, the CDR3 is TGCGCCAGCAGCAATGGACAGGGCGGATACCGAAACACTGAAGCTTTCTTT. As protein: CASSNGQGGYRNTEAFF.

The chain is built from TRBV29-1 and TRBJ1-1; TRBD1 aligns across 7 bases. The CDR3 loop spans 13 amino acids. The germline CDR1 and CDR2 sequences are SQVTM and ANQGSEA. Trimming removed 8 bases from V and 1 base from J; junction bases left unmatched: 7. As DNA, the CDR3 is TGCAGCCACCAGGGGGTGGGGAACACTGAAGCTTTCTTT. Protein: CSHQGVGNTEAFF.